These 21 T cell receptor beta chains were all obtained from the same sample, sequenced in a study of PD-1 blockade in classical Hodgkin lymphoma. TCRdb's table, derived via immunoSEQ multiplex PCR, lists solely in-frame clones and lacks some. The table records about 24,000 clones, approximately 65% of them present only once. The time point was: cycle 4 day 1 (C4D1), after more than five weeks of nivolumab. Brentuximab vedotin exposure varied among the patients, all of whom had relapsed after autologous stem cell transplantation. The sequenced sample was peripheral blood mononuclear cells (PBMCs), obtained before the fourth cycle of nivolumab. The receptors were gathered from a human donor with classical Hodgkin lymphoma.

The chain uses TRBV11-2 and TRBJ2-5; no reliable D call. This CDR3 is built from 14 residues. The V gene's germline CDR1 is SGHAT and CDR2 FQNNGV. Between the trimmed V and J ends, which lost 5 bases and 3 bases, there was a span of 13 bases. Here the CDR3 reads CASSPRLVKETQYF. CDR3 bases: TGTGCCAGCAGCCCCCGGCTAGTAAAAGAGACCCAGTACTTC.

V usage is TRBV2 and J usage is TRBJ2-2, with a weak D call TRBD2 (7 bases). Germline V gene sequence: CDR1 SNHLY, CDR2 FYNNEI. CDR3 length: 13 amino acids. V lost 8 bases and J 7 bases, leaving 14 bases between the germline ends. CDR3 coding DNA: TGTGCCAGCTCCGGGGGGCAGGGCGGGGAGCTGTTTTTT. Its translation is CASSGGQGGELFF.

This clone was detected only a few times. This rearrangement joins TRBV11-2 to TRBJ2-7, with 8 bases lining up with TRBD1. The CDR3 is 16 amino acids. V lost 2 bases, J lost 1 base, and 7 bases stayed unmatched. Looked up from germline, CDR1 is SGHAT and CDR2 is FQNNGV. The CDR3 nucleotides are TGTGCCAGCAGCTTATACTCCGGGACAGGTTCCTACGAGCAGTACGTC. It specifies CASSLYSGTGSYEQYV.

The chain has TRBV7-9 and TRBJ1-2, with D perhaps TRBD1 (5 bases). Germline CDR1 reads SEHNR; CDR2 reads FQNEAQ (reference sequence). The V end lost 5 bases, the J end lost 10 bases, and 14 bases lay between the germline ends. The CDR3 consists of 12 residues. CDR3 sequence (DNA): TGTGCCAGCAGCGGGGACGGCCAAGACTACACCTTC. Translated: CASSGDGQDYTF.

CDR3 DNA sequence: TGTGCCAGCAGCTCCCAAGGGGTTTCCGGGACAGGGGGTTTCTTT. It codes for CASSSQGVSGTGGFF. The genes are TRBV7-2 and TRBJ1-1; 11 bases are shared with TRBD1. The ends lost 4 bases at V and 13 bases at J; junction bases unmatched: 14. CDR3 length: 15 amino acids. Germline-derived CDR1 and CDR2 are SGHTA and FQGNSA.

This chain uses TRBV5-2 with TRBJ1-4. TRBV5-2 is termed a pseudogene. CDR3 size: 14 residues. This CDR3 is CASSQVWTGEKLFF. Written as DNA, the CDR3 is TGCGCCAGCAGCCAAGTCTGGACCGGAGAAAAACTGTTTTTT.

The rearrangement links TRBV11-2 to TRBJ1-6; D gene unclear. CDR3 size: 13 residues. Germline CDR1 and CDR2: SGHAT and FQNNGV. Trimming took 8 bases from V and 7 from J, leaving 12 bases between them. CDR3 region: CASAWAENSPLHF. The CDR3 nucleotides read TGTGCCAGCGCTTGGGCCGAAAATTCACCCCTCCACTTT.

The chain carries TRBV6-4 and TRBJ1-4; D perhaps matches TRBD1 (6 bases). Deletions cut 6 bases from V and 7 bases from J, with 15 bases between. Germline V lookup: CDR1 MRHNA, CDR2 SNTAGT. The CDR3 length is 14 residues. CDR3 in DNA: TGTGCCAGCAGCCGGACAGTGGGGGGTGAAAAACTGTTTTTT. Its protein product is CASSRTVGGEKLFF.

This clone was detected once. V is TRBV7-9 and J is TRBJ2-5, with a weak D call TRBD2 (5 bases). Germline CDR1 is SEHNR and CDR2 is FQNEAQ (reference sequence). The CDR3 is 14 residues long. The germline V and J ends were trimmed by 4 bases and 4 bases, with 13 bases remaining between them. The CDR3 is CASSSVGLGETQYF. The CDR3 DNA is TGTGCCAGCAGCTCAGTAGGACTGGGAGAGACCCAGTACTTC.

The V and J genes are TRBV28 and TRBJ2-6; no firm D call. Germline-derived CDR1 and CDR2 are MDHEN and SYDVKM. This CDR3 has 13 residues. V lost 5 bases and J 3 bases, leaving 5 bases between the germline ends. The CDR3 is CASSSNGANVLTF. The CDR3 DNA follows: TGTGCCAGCAGTAGCAATGGGGCCAACGTCCTGACTTTC. Complete variable domain (other parts from reference TRBV28 and TRBJ2-6): DVKVTQSSRYLVKRTGEKVFLECVQDMDHENMFWYRQDPGLGLRLIYFSYDVKMKEKGDIPEGYSVSREKKERFSLILESASTNQTSMYLCASSSNGANVLTFGAGSRLTVL.

In DNA, the CDR3 is TGTGCCAGCAGCCCCTACGGACAGGGGGCAGGAAACACCATATATTTT. Its translation: CASSPYGQGAGNTIYF. The chain joins TRBV11-1 to TRBJ1-3; TRBD1 matches 11 bases. With V trimmed by 5 bases and J by 4 bases, 7 bases remained unmatched. The CDR3 is 16 residues long. Germline V gene lookup returns CDR1 SGHAT and CDR2 FQDESV (reference sequence).

The chain uses TRBV15 and TRBJ2-7; D possibly corresponds to TRBD1 (5 bases). Germline V gene data show CDR1 as LNHNV and CDR2 as YYDKDF (reference sequence). V was shortened by 1 base and J by 2 bases, with 9 bases between the two germline ends. This CDR3 has 14 amino acids. The CDR3 bases are TGTGCCACCAGCAGAGTAAAGGGGACCTACGAGCAGTACTTC. This translates into CATSRVKGTYEQYF.

This sequence joins TRBV6-6 and TRBJ1-4; no clear D gene. V lost 11 bases and J lost 2, with 12 bases in between. CDR3 length: 13 amino acids. Germline CDR1 reads MNHNY; CDR2 reads SVGAGI (reference sequence). The CDR3 spells CAVAVGTNEKLFF. DNA of the CDR3: TGTGCCGTAGCGGTGGGGACTAATGAAAAACTGTTTTTT.

This sequence joins TRBV6-4 and TRBJ2-1; 8 nucleotides match TRBD2. With 0 bases clipped from V and 4 bases from J, the junction kept 8 bases outside the gene matches. The CDR3 sequence is 17 residues long. In germline, CDR1 is MRHNA, CDR2 SNTAGT. The CDR3 nucleotides read TGTGCCAGCAGTGACTCGAACCGCGGGGGGTCGTACAATGAGCAGTTCTTC. Translated: CASSDSNRGGSYNEQFF.

This clone has only a few counts. The J gene is TRBJ2-3, the V gene TRBV5-1; possibly TRBD2 for D (5 bases). Trimming pared 4 bases from V and 0 bases from J, leaving 12 bases between. Germline V gene lookup returns CDR1 SGHRS and CDR2 YFSETQ. The CDR3 sequence is 15 residues long. The CDR3, as DNA: TGCGCCAGCAGCCTCAACGAGCGGAGCACAGATACGCAGTATTTT. This codes for CASSLNERSTDTQYF.

This clone was counted between two and nine times. The V call is TRBV19, the J call TRBJ2-7; D is unclear. Between the trimmed V and J ends, which lost 1 base and 0 bases, there was a span of 7 bases. Germline CDR1 and CDR2: LNHDA and SQIVND (reference sequence). CDR3 length equals 14 residues. The CDR3 nucleotides are TGTGCCAGTAGTATAGGTCGGAGCTCCTACGAGCAGTACTTC. Residues: CASSIGRSSYEQYF. Combining the CDR3 with reference TRBV19 and TRBJ2-7 gives the whole variable domain DGGITQSPKYLFRKEGQNVTLSCEQNLNHDAMYWYRQDPGQGLRLIYYSQIVNDFQKGDIAEGYSVSREKKESFPLTVTSAQKNPTAFYLCASSIGRSSYEQYFGPGTRLTVT.

This clone was detected only a few times. The chain couples TRBV6-5 to TRBJ2-5; D remains unclear. This CDR3 region has 16 residues. Germline CDR1 is MNHEY and CDR2 is SVGAGI. Trimming left V 2 bases short and J 1 base short, with 14 bases between. For the CDR3, the DNA is TGTGCCAGCAGTTACCAGCCCTCTTCACTCCAAGAGACCCAGTACTTC. It is translated as CASSYQPSSLQETQYF.

V usage is TRBV6-5 and J usage is TRBJ1-5; D is unresolved. The CDR3 extends over 14 amino acids. Germline CDR1 is MNHEY and CDR2 is SVGAGI. V was cut by 6 bases and J by 3 bases, with 12 bases left in between. CDR3 protein: CASRPWTDNQPQHF. CDR3 in DNA: TGTGCCAGCAGACCCTGGACGGACAATCAGCCCCAGCATTTT.

V is TRBV5-1 and J is TRBJ1-1; 11 bases are shared with TRBD1. Germline V gene sequence: CDR1 SGHRS, CDR2 YFSETQ. This CDR3 is built from 15 residues. V dropped 4 bases and J dropped 4; count of bases not matched to a gene: 6. The CDR3 sequence: CASSGFGTGGTEAFF. The DNA of the CDR3 is TGCGCCAGCAGCGGGTTTGGGACAGGGGGCACTGAAGCTTTCTTT. The complete variable domain, with remaining parts taken from reference TRBV5-1 and TRBJ1-1, reads KAGVTQTPRYLIKTRGQQVTLSCSPISGHRSVSWYQQTPGQGLQFLFEYFSETQRNKGNFPGRFSGRQFSNSRSEMNVSTLELGDSALYLCASSGFGTGGTEAFFGQGTRLTVV.

This clone was seen a handful of times. The junction departs from the called germline gene at one end, perhaps through a read error. The rearrangement links TRBV10-3 to TRBJ2-5; 7 bases agree with TRBD1. Germline CDR1 ENHRY, CDR2 SYGVKD. The CDR3 is made up of 13 amino acids. The CDR3 DNA follows: TGTGCCATCGGTGACAGGGCAGAAGAGACCCAGTACTTC. Residues: CAIGDRAEETQYF.

The chain employs TRBV4-2 and TRBJ2-1, with D possibly matching TRBD2 (6 bases). CDR1 LGHNA and CDR2 YNFKEQ come from the germline V gene. V was trimmed by 2 bases and J by 5 bases, leaving 10 bases between them. The CDR3 consists of 14 residues. CDR3 protein: CASSQRGVDNEQFF. CDR3 sequence (DNA): TGTGCCAGCAGCCAACGCGGGGTCGACAATGAGCAGTTCTTC.